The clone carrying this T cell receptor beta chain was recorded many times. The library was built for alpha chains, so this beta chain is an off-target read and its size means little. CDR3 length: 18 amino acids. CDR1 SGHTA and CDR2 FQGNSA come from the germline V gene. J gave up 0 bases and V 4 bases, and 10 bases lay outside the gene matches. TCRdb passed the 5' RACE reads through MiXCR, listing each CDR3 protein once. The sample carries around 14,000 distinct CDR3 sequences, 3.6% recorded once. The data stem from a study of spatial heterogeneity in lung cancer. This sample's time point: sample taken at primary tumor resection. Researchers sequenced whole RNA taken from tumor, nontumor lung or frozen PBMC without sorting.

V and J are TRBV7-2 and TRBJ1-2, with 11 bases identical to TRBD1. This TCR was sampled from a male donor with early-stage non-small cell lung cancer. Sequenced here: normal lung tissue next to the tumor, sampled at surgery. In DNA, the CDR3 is TGTGCCAGCAGCTCGACGTCGGGACAGGGGGGAGCTAACTATGGCTACACCTTC. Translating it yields CASSSTSGQGGANYGYTF. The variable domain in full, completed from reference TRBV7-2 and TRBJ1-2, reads GAGVSQSPSNKVTEKGKDVELRCDPISGHTALYWYRQSLGQGLEFLIYFQGNSAPDKSGLPSDRFSAERTGGSVSTLTIQRTQQEDSAVYLCASSSTSGQGGANYGYTFGSGTRLTVV.